A single sample is the source of the 17 T cell receptor beta chains below, sequenced in a study of beta chain features in type 1 diabetes. General study results and limits: Shortening that was moderate but significant affected the TCRB CDR3s of Type 1 diabetes patients in all four CD4+ subsets.

No antigen has been identified for these receptors. Investigators reverse transcribed all isolated RNA, so they sequenced expressed TCRB transcripts. Some clones are missing from TCRdb's copy, which holds only in-frame ones; the method was immunoSEQ multiplex PCR. Of some 250,000 clones detected, approximately 11% appear once; the ten largest clones hold around 0.017%. Sequences were obtained from naive CD4+ T cells from blood. The receptors were sampled from a man younger than 40 with type 1 diabetes.

This clone appeared a few times. The J gene is TRBJ1-3, the V gene TRBV29-1; the D gene is possibly TRBD1 (5 bases). This CDR3 comprises 12 residues. The germline gives CDR1 SQVTM, CDR2 ANQGSEA. V was trimmed by 3 bases and J by 8 bases, leaving 11 bases between them. The CDR3 sequence: CSVDNGGDTIYF. The DNA of the CDR3 is TGCAGCGTTGACAACGGGGGAGACACCATATATTTT.

The chain employs TRBV7-2 and TRBJ2-3; no reliable D call. The ends were cut back, 5 bases at V and 3 bases at J, with 9 bases in the middle. Per germline, CDR1 SGHTA and CDR2 FQGNSA. This CDR3 spans 13 amino acids. The CDR3 bases are TGTGCCAGCAGCAAGCTCGGGACAGATACGCAGTATTTT. Protein sequence: CASSKLGTDTQYF.

This clone was counted a few times. The CDR3 DNA reads TGTGCCAGCAGTTACTCGAAAAGGGGTTCACCCCTCCACTTT. Translated: CASSYSKRGSPLHF. V and J are TRBV6-5 and TRBJ1-6; weak D call: TRBD1 (5 bases). V was clipped by 0 bases and J by 9 bases, with 9 bases between them. This CDR3 region has 14 residues. Germline V gene data show CDR1 as MNHEY and CDR2 as SVGAGI.

The rearrangement links TRBV4-1 to TRBJ2-2, with TRBD1 matching over 9 bases. There are 16 residues in the CDR3. The germline V gene encodes CDR1 MGHRA and CDR2 YSYEKL. The junction had 9 bases not matched to a gene; V was cut back by 6 bases and J by 4 bases. The CDR3 loop reads CASRATGGVGTGELFF. DNA of the CDR3: TGCGCCAGCAGGGCAACAGGGGGCGTTGGCACCGGGGAGCTGTTTTTT.

This clone turned up a few times. J is TRBJ2-7 and V is TRBV6-5; D not certain. The CDR3 loop spans 13 amino acids. CDR1 and CDR2 from the germline V gene are MNHEY and SVGAGI. With 3 bases removed from V and 0 bases from J, the gap between germline ends came to 6 bases. The CDR3 DNA is TGTGCCAGCAGTTATACAAACTCCTACGAGCAGTACTTC. Its protein is CASSYTNSYEQYF.

In its sample, this clone was seen a few times. This chain connects TRBV2 to TRBJ2-5; the D gene is possibly TRBD1 (6 bases). The germline V and J ends were trimmed by 5 bases and 4 bases, with 8 bases remaining between them. The germline V gene encodes CDR1 SNHLY and CDR2 FYNNEI. CDR3 length: 12 amino acids. CDR3 in amino acids: CASSRDIETQYF. For the CDR3, the DNA is TGTGCCAGCAGTCGGGACATAGAGACCCAGTACTTC.

The chain couples TRBV6-1 to TRBJ1-3; D gene ambiguous. Germline V gene data show CDR1 as MNHNS and CDR2 as SASEGT. V lost 0 bases and J 3 bases, leaving 6 bases between the germline ends. The CDR3 is made up of 14 amino acids. CDR3 coding DNA: TGTGCCAGCAGTGAAGCGGGCTATGGAAACACCATATATTTT. Translating gives CASSEAGYGNTIYF.

This clone came up a few times. The gene calls are TRBV19 and TRBJ1-5, with D hard to call. The CDR3 has 18 residues. V lost 6 bases and J 2 bases, leaving 23 bases between the germline ends. CDR1 is LNHDA, CDR2 SQIVND, per germline (reference sequence). CDR3 in amino acids: CASSPYRGRLLGNQPQHF. In nucleotides, the CDR3 is TGTGCCAGTAGCCCCTATCGAGGGAGGCTTTTGGGCAATCAGCCCCAGCATTTT.

This clone was observed a handful of times. The CDR3 region is CASGGGGYLTLHF. The CDR3 DNA is TGTGCCAGTGGCGGGGGAGGGTACCTCACCCTCCACTTT. The chain has TRBV19 and TRBJ1-6; a weak D match, TRBD1 (5 bases). The CDR3 contains 13 residues. V shed 8 bases and J shed 14 bases, with 19 bases lying between them. The germline V gene encodes CDR1 LNHDA and CDR2 SQIVND (reference sequence).

This chain uses TRBV5-1 with TRBJ1-1; maybe TRBD1 (5 bases). The CDR3 consists of 14 residues. Trimming shortened V by 0 bases and J by 1 base, and 7 bases separated the two germline ends. Germline-derived CDR1 and CDR2 are SGHRS and YFSETQ. For the CDR3, the DNA is TGCGCCAGCAGCTTGGTAGGACAGAACACTGAAGCTTTCTTT. Protein product: CASSLVGQNTEAFF.

There are a few counts of this clone. The rearrangement joins TRBV9 to TRBJ1-4; 7 bases fit TRBD1. V lost 4 bases, J lost 8 bases, and 11 bases stayed unmatched. Germline loops: CDR1 SGDLS, CDR2 YYNGEE. The CDR3 extends over 15 amino acids. CDR3 loop: CASSPRQGRGEKLFF. The CDR3 bases are TGTGCCAGCAGCCCGAGACAGGGAAGAGGCGAAAAACTGTTTTTT.

The chain recombines TRBV9 with TRBJ2-7; 10 bases are a match to TRBD1. Germline V gene sequence: CDR1 SGDLS, CDR2 YYNGEE. The CDR3 extends over 15 amino acids. V shed 1 base, J shed 3 bases, and the junction held 4 bases outside the gene matches. CDR3 protein: CASSVRDRGGYEQYF. DNA of the CDR3: TGTGCCAGCAGCGTACGGGACAGGGGTGGCTACGAGCAGTACTTC.

The chain recombines TRBV16 with TRBJ1-5, with a weak D call TRBD1 (6 bases). Germline CDR1 reads KGHSY; CDR2 reads FQNENV. The V end lost 4 bases, the J end lost 3 bases, and 10 bases lay between the germline ends. The CDR3 has 14 residues. The DNA of the CDR3 is TGTGCCAGCAGCCCCGGACAGCTCAATCAGCCCCAGCATTTT. Protein product: CASSPGQLNQPQHF.

This clone has more than one count but fewer than ten. The chain recombines TRBV4-1 with TRBJ1-2; D gene unclear. Germline lookup yields CDR1 MGHRA and CDR2 YSYEKL. The V gene lost 0 bases and the J gene lost 0 bases, with 5 bases spanning the gap. CDR3 length: 14 amino acids. The CDR3 loop reads CASSQDPANYGYTF. The CDR3 bases are TGCGCCAGCAGCCAAGATCCAGCTAACTATGGCTACACCTTC.

In its sample, this clone was seen a few times. This chain connects TRBV19 to TRBJ1-1; 7 bases fit TRBD1. V lost 3 bases and J lost 0; bases outside the gene matches: 1. Germline V gene sequence: CDR1 LNHDA, CDR2 SQIVND (reference sequence). CDR3 length: 14 amino acids. The CDR3 DNA sequence: TGTGCCAGTAGTATGGGACAGATGAACACTGAAGCTTTCTTT. The encoded protein is CASSMGQMNTEAFF.

CDR3 in DNA: TGTGCCAGCTCACCGGGCCAGGGGGCTAGCAATCAGCCCCAGCATTTT. Its protein is CASSPGQGASNQPQHF. The chain combines TRBV18 with TRBJ1-5, with 8 bases aligning to TRBD1. The germline CDR1 and CDR2 sequences are KGHSH and LQKENI. The CDR3 runs 16 residues. The J segment lost 0 bases and the V segment lost 3 bases, leaving 4 bases of the junction unmatched.

The genes are TRBV6-6 and TRBJ2-7; TRBD1 agrees at 8 bases. CDR1 and CDR2 (germline): MNHNY, SVGAGI (reference sequence). Trimming at V came to 2 bases and at J to 8 bases, leaving 5 bases not matched to a gene. The CDR3 spans 13 residues. CDR3 DNA: TGTGCCAGCAGTTACGGGGACAGGTCCAAGCAGTACTTC. This translates into CASSYGDRSKQYF.